Listed here is a single T cell receptor (beta chain). These data originate in a study of a mutant IDH1 vaccine in newly diagnosed glioma. Study summary: Former treatment meant radiotherapy, temozolomide, or both; the majority had gotten both.

The CDR3 has 16 amino acids. CDR1 and CDR2 (germline): SGHTA, FQGTGA. V gave up 4 bases and J gave up 8 bases; unmatched junction bases: 8. TCRdb's table, derived via immunoSEQ multiplex PCR, lists solely in-frame clones and lacks some. The sample has roughly 99,000 clones, 70% to 90% seen once. Time point described: baseline, week 1 (first vaccination visit). Treatment noted: pre-vaccination baseline after standard-of-care therapy. This specimen was PBMCs, taken from a glioma patient treated with radiotherapy, temozolomide or both. The chain has TRBV7-3 and TRBJ2-1; 13 bases align to TRBD2. This receptor was identified in a woman aged 50 to 60 with glioma. The CDR3 region is CASSSPGTSGNDEQFF. Written as DNA, the CDR3 is TGTGCCAGCAGCTCCCCCGGGACTAGCGGGAACGATGAGCAGTTCTTC.